This T cell receptor (beta chain) came from a study of cytomegalovirus exposure and HLA in healthy donors. Whole-study results and caveats: In a later analysis, across HLA loci, associated TCR counts were highest for DRB1, lowest for HLA-C. Cytomegalovirus association was listed for about 150 TCR beta chains. Some public TCRs appeared in many individuals, while most sequences were rare. Researchers reported in a later analysis that common viral pathogens appeared linked to several top clusters.

The PCR made use of 60 Vbeta and 13 Jbeta primers. Libraries were prepared by immunoSEQ multiplex PCR; TCRdb keeps only in-frame clonotypes and omits some of them. The profile shows around 86,000 clones, more than 60% of them singletons. Note on this clone: Its antigen is not known.

This CDR3 has 13 amino acids. The germline gives CDR1 WNHNN, CDR2 SYGVQD (reference sequence). V was pared by 7 bases and J by 3 bases, with 12 bases between. The chain recombines TRBV10-1 with TRBJ2-5, with D perhaps TRBD1 (5 bases). The sequenced sample was PBMCs. This receptor was obtained from a man aged 50 or older in good health and CMV-seropositive. CDR3 coding DNA: TGCGCCAGCAATGAAGGCAGGGAAGAGACCCAGTACTTC. It is translated as CASNEGREETQYF.